This TCR beta chain was recovered during a study of cytomegalovirus exposure and HLA in healthy donors. Study-wide findings and caveats: In a later analysis, productive TCRs from donors in an Asian-associated ancestry cluster reportedly carried fewer N-insertions than the cohort mean. Exclusion applied to some V segments, including TRBV6-2 and TRBV6-3, as they were indistinguishable. HLA-A and HLA-B allele assignments for most subjects were reportedly predicted accurately using TCR beta sequences.

On this clone: Its antigen is not known.

The PCR contained 60 Vbeta and 13 Jbeta primers. Repertoires were generated with immunoSEQ multiplex PCR, while TCRdb's copy carries only in-frame clones and drops some. Found here are some 90,000 clones, 69% of them singletons; the top ten hold around 2.5%. The CDR3 extends over 12 amino acids. Germline CDR1 MDHEN, CDR2 SYDVKM. V lost 6 bases to trimming and J lost 3 bases, with 6 bases between them. The specimen sequenced was PBMCs. The rearrangement links TRBV28 to TRBJ2-1; D remains unclear. The origin of this receptor is a man in his forties or fifties in good health and CMV-seronegative. The CDR3 here is CASRGNYNEQFF. The CDR3 bases are TGTGCCAGCAGGGGCAACTACAATGAGCAGTTCTTC.